The clone carrying this T cell receptor (beta chain) has a count of ten or more. As yet, its antigen is unknown. The sample originates from a study of T cells in Graves' hyperthyroidism and ophthalmopathy. Overall study: It was at initial diagnosis, before any treatment, that peripheral blood was collected. The study's findings and limits: Prediction of ophthalmopathy progression came a median roughly 7.1 months pre-onset. Appearing also in blood were most of the thyroid clonotypes expanded above 0.001.

Trimming left V 2 bases short and J 0 bases short, with 10 bases between. This CDR3 contains 16 residues. Clinical symptoms, serum thyroxine, TRAb, thyroid ultrasound and orbital computed tomography informed diagnoses. There were TCR beta CDR3 regions amplified from RNA transcripts. Researchers ran a first-round RT-PCR on the TCR CDR3 using the HTBI primer set. From the multiplex PCR reads, TCRdb called clonotypes with MiXCR, one entry per CDR3 protein. The data contain approximately 330,000 distinct CDR3 sequences, around 13% of them singletons. V usage is TRBV12-3 or TRBV12-4 and J usage is TRBJ1-4; D is undetermined. Sequencing was carried out using blood. This clonotype originated in a woman between 40 and 55 years old with Graves' ophthalmopathy. The CDR3 loop reads CASSLLGTATNEKLFF. For the CDR3, the DNA is TGTGCCAGCAGTTTATTGGGCACAGCAACTAATGAAAAACTGTTTTTT.